Below are 21 T cell receptor beta chains sequenced from a single sample in a study of T-cell reconstitution after alpha-beta-depleted transplantation in children. As it was prepared, the TCRbeta library received unique molecular identifiers. MiXCR was run by TCRdb on the PCR reads, yielding one entry per CDR3 protein. The table records hundreds of thousands of distinct CDR3 sequences, 13% of them present only once. The material was PBMCs, mostly from graft donor cells, obtained 360 days after TCRalphabeta/CD19-depleted stem cell transplant. The receptors stem from a male patient aged 10 to 17 who had a stem cell transplant for acute myeloid leukemia, so the T cells may come from the graft donor.

CDR3 nucleotide sequence: TGCGCCAGCAGTGACCCCGGCCTAGCGGGAGTGGGCTCCTACAATGAGCAGTTCTTC. Its protein is CASSDPGLAGVGSYNEQFF. The chain carries TRBV10-2 and TRBJ2-1; 10 nucleotides align to TRBD2. This CDR3 is built from 19 residues. With 3 bases clipped from V and 0 bases from J, the junction kept 11 bases outside the gene matches. The germline V gene has CDR1 WSHSY and CDR2 SAAADI.

CDR3 sequence (DNA): TGTGCCAGCAGTCCTGTAGCGGGACCAAACATTCAGTACTTC. This sequence encodes CASSPVAGPNIQYF. The chain couples TRBV7-6 to TRBJ2-4; 8 bases agree with TRBD2. Germline-derived CDR1 and CDR2 are SGHVS and FNYEAQ. CDR3 length: 14 amino acids. V lost 6 bases to trimming and J lost 6 bases; unmatched junction nucleotides: 7.

The chain has TRBV6-2 or TRBV6-3 and TRBJ2-2; D unclear. The germline CDR1 and CDR2 sequences are MNHEY and SVGEGT. This CDR3 is built from 15 residues. With 8 bases removed from V and 0 bases from J, the gap between germline ends came to 13 bases. In DNA, the CDR3 is TGTGCCAGCCCGTACAGCGCCGCGAACACCGGGGAGCTGTTTTTT. Translation: CASPYSAANTGELFF.

This chain links TRBV29-1 with TRBJ1-2; D might be TRBD1 (6 bases). The ends were cut back, 3 bases at V and 3 bases at J, with 8 bases in the middle. The germline CDR1 and CDR2 sequences are SQVTM and ANQGSEA. There are 12 residues in the CDR3. CDR3 coding DNA: TGCAGCGTTGAGAAGGGGGACTATGGCTACACCTTC. This sequence encodes CSVEKGDYGYTF.

This clonotype turned up a few times. The chain uses TRBV20-1 and TRBJ2-7, with TRBD2 matching 10 bases. CDR1 and CDR2 from the germline V gene are DFQATT and SNEGSKA (reference sequence). J gave up 2 bases and V 5 bases, and 6 bases lay outside the gene matches. The CDR3 has 14 amino acids. CDR3 nucleotides: TGCAGTGCTCGATTACTAGCGGGGCCCTACGAGCAGTACTTC. This codes for CSARLLAGPYEQYF.

This clonotype has only a few counts. The rearrangement uses TRBV7-6 and TRBJ1-4; a possible D gene is TRBD1 (5 bases). V was cut by 3 bases and J by 8 bases, with 19 bases left in between. The germline V gene has CDR1 SGHVS and CDR2 FNYEAQ. This CDR3 spans 16 amino acids. The CDR3 DNA reads as TGTGCCAGCAGCTTGTCCACGACAGTCTGGGGAGAAAAACTGTTTTTT. Translation gives CASSLSTTVWGEKLFF.

CDR3 protein: CASSFFGRAHEQYF. The CDR3 nucleotides read TGTGCCAGCAGTTTCTTCGGCAGGGCCCACGAGCAGTACTTC. The chain employs TRBV27 and TRBJ2-7; perhaps TRBD1 as D (5 bases). CDR3 size: 14 residues. Germline values: CDR1 MNHEY, CDR2 SMNVEV (reference sequence). V lost 3 bases, J lost 5 bases, and 14 bases lay in between.

This clonotype was picked up a small number of times. One end of the junction varies from germline; a read error may be responsible. The J gene is TRBJ1-5, the V gene TRBV28; TRBD1 matches at 7 bases. The CDR3 spans 12 residues. Germline V gene lookup returns CDR1 MDHEN and CDR2 SYDVKM. The CDR3 sequence is CASVGVPGGADF. The CDR3 DNA reads TGTGCCAGCGTTGGGGTCCCAGGGGGGGCGGACTTT.

Comment on this clonotype: A much larger clonotype is one base distant, so this may be a read error. The conserved phenylalanine or tryptophan normally closing the CDR3 is absent here, so this likely arose from a read error. The CDR3, as DNA: TGTGCCACCAGCAGAGACAGGGACTATGGCTACACCTCC. This encodes CATSRDRDYGYTS. This rearrangement joins TRBV15 to TRBJ1-2; perhaps TRBD1 as D (5 bases). Germline-derived CDR1 and CDR2 are LNHNV and YYDKDF (reference sequence). Between the trimmed V and J ends, which lost 0 bases and 3 bases, there was a span of 5 bases. The CDR3 has 13 residues.

The sample holds a few counts of this clonotype. V gene TRBV6-1 combines with J gene TRBJ1-5; D remains ambiguous. This CDR3 contains 14 residues. CDR1 MNHNS and CDR2 SASEGT come from the germline V gene. V lost 2 bases, J lost 3 bases, and 8 bases lay in between. The CDR3 reads CASSEWGFNQPQHF. Written as DNA, the CDR3 is TGTGCCAGCAGTGAATGGGGATTCAATCAGCCCCAGCATTTT.

This clonotype was counted between two and nine times. V is TRBV20-1 and J is TRBJ1-5; 11 positions match TRBD1. There are 14 residues in the CDR3. From germline, CDR1 is DFQATT and CDR2 SNEGSKA (reference sequence). The junction had 6 bases not matched to a gene; V was cut back by 7 bases and J by 4 bases. The CDR3: CSVPGQGVNQPQHF. The CDR3 nucleotides read TGCAGTGTCCCGGGACAGGGGGTGAATCAGCCCCAGCATTTT.

At least ten counts were recorded for this clonotype. The V gene is TRBV12-3 or TRBV12-4, the J gene TRBJ2-1; 7 nucleotides match TRBD2. Germline trimming cut 6 bases from V and 2 bases from J; bases unmatched to any gene: 7. This CDR3 region has 15 residues. CDR3 amino acids: CASRTGTSAYNEQFF. The CDR3 nucleotides read TGTGCCAGCAGGACCGGTACTAGCGCCTACAATGAGCAGTTCTTC.

The CDR3 sequence: CASSGLAGAGYEQYF. The CDR3 DNA reads TGTGCCAGCAGTGGACTAGCGGGAGCTGGCTACGAGCAGTACTTC. The chain uses TRBV2 and TRBJ2-7; 12 nucleotides line up with TRBD2. Germline V gives CDR1 SNHLY, CDR2 FYNNEI. The CDR3 is 15 residues long. Germline trimming cut 4 bases from V and 3 bases from J; bases unmatched to any gene: 4.

This clonotype has just a few counts. The V and J genes are TRBV5-6 and TRBJ2-3, with D possibly being TRBD1 (6 bases). This CDR3 is built from 15 residues. V dropped 2 bases and J dropped 8 bases, with 18 bases sitting between them. Germline CDR1 is SGHDT and CDR2 is YYEEEE. For the CDR3, the DNA is TGTGCCAGCAGCTTTGTGGACAGCAACCCCGTTACGCAGTATTTT. Its protein product is CASSFVDSNPVTQYF. The variable domain in full, with the rest retrieved from reference TRBV5-6 and TRBJ2-3, is DAGVTQSPTHLIKTRGQQVTLRCSPKSGHDTVSWYQQALGQGPQFIFQYYEEEERQRGNFPDRFSGHQFPNYSSELNVNALLLGDSALYLCASSFVDSNPVTQYFGPGTRLTVL.

The chain combines TRBV7-9 with TRBJ2-7; 9 nucleotides match TRBD2. Germline-derived CDR1 and CDR2 are SEHNR and FQNEAQ (reference sequence). CDR3 length: 13 residues. With 8 bases clipped from V and 3 bases from J, the junction kept 5 bases outside the gene matches. As DNA, the CDR3 is TGTGCCAGCCGCGTTAGCGGGAGCTACGAGCAGTACTTC. The encoded protein is CASRVSGSYEQYF.

This clonotype was observed a few times. This chain uses TRBV7-9 with TRBJ2-7; TRBD1 agrees at 7 bases. The CDR3 sequence is 16 residues long. Germline V gives CDR1 SEHNR, CDR2 FQNEAQ (reference sequence). The junction had 10 bases not matched to a gene; V was cut back by 5 bases and J by 0 bases. This CDR3 reads CASSPVRGGHSYEQYF. The CDR3 DNA reads TGTGCCAGCAGCCCTGTTCGAGGGGGCCACTCCTACGAGCAGTACTTC.

The table lists this clonotype with a few counts. The chain couples TRBV12-3 or TRBV12-4 to TRBJ2-1; no clear D gene. The CDR3 runs to 15 residues. V lost 4 bases and J 3 bases, leaving 13 bases between the germline ends. CDR3 amino acids: CASSSRTNIYNEQFF. The CDR3 nucleotides are TGTGCCAGCAGTTCCCGGACCAATATCTACAATGAGCAGTTCTTC.

The gene calls are TRBV20-1 and TRBJ2-2, with TRBD1 identical over 10 bases. The J segment lost 2 bases and the V segment lost 0 bases, leaving 6 bases of the junction unmatched. Germline lookup yields CDR1 DFQATT and CDR2 SNEGSKA (reference sequence). The CDR3 totals 17 residues. CDR3 in amino acids: CSARDLRQGANTGELFF. In DNA, the CDR3 is TGCAGTGCTAGAGATCTCAGACAGGGGGCCAACACCGGGGAGCTGTTTTTT.

This clonotype was observed a few times. J is TRBJ2-1 and V is TRBV10-3; D possibly uses TRBD1 or TRBD2 (6 bases each). The CDR3 is 19 amino acids. V was shortened by 4 bases and J by 5 bases, with 27 bases between the two germline ends. CDR1 is ENHRY and CDR2 is SYGVKD in the germline V gene. The CDR3 DNA is TGTGCCATCAGTGGCAGGGGACGGAGGGACTTCGCTGGGGACAATGAGCAGTTCTTC. Protein sequence: CAISGRGRRDFAGDNEQFF.

This clonotype was observed a handful of times. The rearrangement uses TRBV2 and TRBJ2-3; D is ambiguous. This CDR3 region has 17 residues. The V and J ends lost 4 bases and 1 base respectively, with 18 bases between them. Germline V gene data show CDR1 as SNHLY and CDR2 as FYNNEI. The CDR3 DNA is TGTGCCAGCAGTGCTCTTATACAATCTCCCCGCACAGATACGCAGTATTTT. Translating it yields CASSALIQSPRTDTQYF.

The chain uses TRBV6-2 or TRBV6-3 and TRBJ1-5; a possible D gene is TRBD1 (6 bases). Trimming removed 3 bases at V and 2 bases at J, with 17 bases between. This CDR3 comprises 17 residues. The V gene's germline CDR1 is MNHEY and CDR2 SVGEGT. The CDR3 protein is CASSYARGIGGNQPQHF. CDR3 DNA sequence: TGTGCCAGCAGTTATGCAAGGGGGATAGGGGGCAATCAGCCCCAGCATTTT.